The 17 T cell receptor beta chains below were found in one sample sequenced in a study of blood T cell repertoires in COVID-19. Repertoires were generated with immunoSEQ multiplex PCR, while TCRdb's copy carries only in-frame clones and drops some. This table has roughly 200,000 clones, roughly 88% appearing once. The material sequenced was PBMCs or T cells enriched from blood (not recorded which). Receptors originate from a man aged 40-49 years with acute COVID-19.

The rearrangement uses TRBV28 and TRBJ2-7, with 7 positions matching TRBD1. The CDR3 is 15 residues long. Looked up from germline, CDR1 is MDHEN and CDR2 is SYDVKM. J was trimmed by 3 bases and V by 2 bases; bases with no gene match: 7. The CDR3 DNA reads as TGTGCCAGCAGTTTAAGTGCAGGGGGTTTCTACGAGCAGTACTTC. Translated, it gives CASSLSAGGFYEQYF.

The J gene is TRBJ1-2, the V gene TRBV12-3 or TRBV12-4; TRBD1 matches 7 bases. The V gene end was trimmed by 6 bases and the J gene end by 7 bases; junction bases not matched to a gene: 8. This CDR3 spans 13 amino acids. CDR3 bases: TGTGCCAGCAGCCGACAGGGCGCCGGTGGCTACACCTTC. The encoded protein is CASSRQGAGGYTF.

The V call is TRBV7-2, the J call TRBJ2-3; 7 bases match TRBD2. V gave up 1 base and J gave up 1 base; unmatched junction bases: 5. This CDR3 contains 16 residues. Germline-derived CDR1 and CDR2 are SGHTA and FQGNSA. CDR3 DNA: TGTGCCAGCAGCTTAGGGAGCGGGATGGGCACAGATACGCAGTATTTT. It is translated as CASSLGSGMGTDTQYF.

This chain connects TRBV6-6 to TRBJ2-1, with 8 nucleotides matching TRBD1. V lost 2 bases to trimming and J lost 10 bases; unmatched junction nucleotides: 7. CDR1 is MNHNY and CDR2 is SVGAGI in the germline V gene (reference sequence). The CDR3 contains 14 residues. The CDR3, as DNA: TGTGCCAGCAGTTACACCCAGGGGGCGAACGAGCAGTTCTTC. This sequence encodes CASSYTQGANEQFF.

V and J are TRBV5-1 and TRBJ2-1; 8 nucleotides match TRBD2. Germline values: CDR1 SGHRS, CDR2 YFSETQ. The V gene end was trimmed by 0 bases and the J gene end by 2 bases; junction bases not matched to a gene: 4. The CDR3 totals 16 residues. This CDR3 reads CASSLGAGGAYNEQFF. The CDR3 bases are TGCGCCAGCAGCTTGGGGGCGGGAGGCGCCTACAATGAGCAGTTCTTC.

This clone was found many times. The chain has TRBV9 and TRBJ1-1; D is uncertain. The germline V gene has CDR1 SGDLS and CDR2 YYNGEE. The CDR3 has 12 residues. With 5 bases removed from V and 6 bases from J, the gap between germline ends came to 11 bases. In nucleotides, the CDR3 is TGTGCCAGCAGGTTCTTGTCGGCTGAAGCTTTCTTT. As protein: CASRFLSAEAFF. Supplemented by reference TRBV9 and TRBJ1-1, the full variable domain reads DSGVTQTPKHLITATGQRVTLRCSPRSGDLSVYWYQQSLDQGLQFLIQYYNGEERAKGNILERFSAQQFPDLHSELNLSSLELGDSALYFCASRFLSAEAFFGQGTRLTVV.

The J gene is TRBJ2-1, the V gene TRBV4-1, with D possibly being TRBD2 (5 bases). Per the germline V gene, CDR1 is MGHRA and CDR2 is YSYEKL. The CDR3 contains 15 residues. The germline V and J ends were trimmed by 5 bases and 8 bases, with 19 bases remaining between them. CDR3 nucleotides: TGCGCCAGCAGCACTCCCTCGCGGGCTACTGATGAGCAGTTCTTC. Its translation: CASSTPSRATDEQFF.

The genes are TRBV6-6 and TRBJ1-2; 7 nucleotides match TRBD1. This CDR3 contains 13 residues. V dropped 5 bases and J dropped 7; count of bases not matched to a gene: 7. In germline, CDR1 is MNHNY, CDR2 SVGAGI (reference sequence). The CDR3 sequence: CASSGNRGLGYTF. CDR3 sequence (DNA): TGTGCCAGCAGTGGAAACAGGGGTCTTGGCTACACCTTC.

The chain recombines TRBV5-6 with TRBJ2-3; D remains unclear. The CDR3 has 14 residues. Trimming left V 2 bases short and J 3 bases short, with 10 bases between. The germline CDR1 and CDR2 sequences are SGHDT and YYEEEE. CDR3 bases: TGTGCCAGCAGCTTTCTCCAGTTAACAGATACGCAGTATTTT. Translated, it gives CASSFLQLTDTQYF.

The chain links TRBV7-9 to TRBJ2-2, with 14 bases that match TRBD2. Germline V gives CDR1 SEHNR, CDR2 FQNEAQ (reference sequence). The CDR3 has 19 amino acids. Losses at the gene ends were 5 bases for V and 7 bases for J; bases not matched to a gene: 15. The CDR3 region has the DNA TGTGCCAGCAGCCCAAACCTGGGGACTAGCGGGAGTCTCATCGGGGAGCTGTTTTTT. Residues: CASSPNLGTSGSLIGELFF.

The chain uses TRBV9 and TRBJ2-3; D is unresolved. Trimming left V 0 bases short and J 4 bases short, with 12 bases between. CDR1 is SGDLS and CDR2 is YYNGEE in the germline V gene. The CDR3 runs to 15 residues. The CDR3, as DNA: TGTGCCAGCAGCGTAGCCACTTCCGTGGCAGATACGCAGTATTTT. As protein: CASSVATSVADTQYF.

The chain is built from TRBV7-2 and TRBJ2-1, with 9 positions matching TRBD1. In germline, CDR1 is SGHTA, CDR2 FQGNSA. This CDR3 contains 15 residues. After removal of 6 bases from V and 9 bases from J, the junction contained 12 bases not matched to a gene. CDR3 amino acids: CASSPQGAGVFEQFF. CDR3 sequence (DNA): TGTGCCAGCAGTCCACAGGGGGCTGGAGTGTTTGAGCAGTTCTTC.

The CDR3 is CASRARNEQFF. The DNA for the CDR3 is TGTGCCAGCAGGGCCCGTAATGAGCAGTTCTTC. The chain employs TRBV5-5 and TRBJ2-1; D remains ambiguous. Trimming stripped 5 bases from V and 7 bases from J, with 7 bases between. Looked up from germline, CDR1 is SGHKS and CDR2 is YYEKEE (reference sequence). This CDR3 contains 11 residues.

The V call is TRBV7-9, the J call TRBJ1-2; the D is unclear. V lost 2 bases and J lost 0, with 7 bases in between. This CDR3 is 14 amino acids long. Per germline, CDR1 SEHNR and CDR2 FQNEAQ (reference sequence). CDR3 residues: CASSLPLPNYGYTF. CDR3 nucleotide sequence: TGTGCCAGCAGCTTACCACTACCTAACTATGGCTACACCTTC.

J is TRBJ2-1 and V is TRBV19, with TRBD2 matching 8 bases. The CDR3 consists of 16 residues. Germline V CDR1 and CDR2: LNHDA, SQIVND (reference sequence). V dropped 3 bases and J dropped 6; count of bases not matched to a gene: 10. As DNA, the CDR3 is TGTGCCAGTAGTATCCCCAACGGGAGGGCCCCCAATGAGCAGTTCTTC. Encoded protein: CASSIPNGRAPNEQFF.

This rearrangement joins TRBV28 to TRBJ2-3; TRBD1 aligns across 7 bases. In germline, CDR1 is MDHEN, CDR2 SYDVKM. The ends lost 7 bases at V and 4 bases at J; junction bases unmatched: 5. The CDR3 contains 13 residues. CDR3 amino acids: CASTRQGADTQYF. For the CDR3, the DNA is TGTGCCAGCACTCGACAGGGAGCAGATACGCAGTATTTT.

V is TRBV2 and J is TRBJ1-3, with D unresolved. The CDR3 loop spans 15 amino acids. With 0 bases removed from V and 4 bases from J, the gap between germline ends came to 10 bases. From germline, CDR1 is SNHLY and CDR2 FYNNEI. The CDR3 loop reads CASSEALPGGNTIYF. CDR3 coding DNA: TGTGCCAGCAGTGAAGCGCTGCCGGGGGGAAACACCATATATTTT.